Detailed here is one T cell receptor (beta chain). This entry belongs to a study of shared clonotypes between healthy human individuals. Germline V gives CDR1 SGDLS, CDR2 YYNGEE. The CDR3 loop spans 16 amino acids. Trimming took off 0 bases at V and 2 bases at J, with 12 bases between the two ends. Here immunoSEQ multiplex PCR was the method, and the copy in TCRdb shows in-frame clones only, minus some. The repertoire holds around 750,000 clones, with less than 85% as singletons. The chain links TRBV9 to TRBJ2-1; D is possibly TRBD2 (5 bases). The sequence was obtained from a woman in her twenties or thirties in good health. The sequencing input was memory CD4+ T cells sorted from blood. Subset specified: CD45RA-negative fraction. The CDR3 is CASSVGASWAYNEQFF. Here the CDR3 DNA reads TGTGCCAGCAGCGTAGGGGCTAGCTGGGCCTACAATGAGCAGTTCTTC. The full variable domain, with the rest looked up from reference TRBV9 and TRBJ2-1, is DSGVTQTPKHLITATGQRVTLRCSPRSGDLSVYWYQQSLDQGLQFLIQYYNGEERAKGNILERFSAQQFPDLHSELNLSSLELGDSALYFCASSVGASWAYNEQFFGPGTRLTVL.